These 21 T cell receptor beta chains came from one sample sequenced in a study of PD-L1 blockade in urothelial cancer. The table came from immunoSEQ multiplex PCR; TCRdb's copy has only in-frame clones and leaves some out. The sample includes tens of thousands of clones, roughly four fifths of them seen just once. Sample: PBMCs, taken around atezolizumab (anti-PD-L1) treatment. The receptors were sampled from a man aged 65 to 79 with urothelial cancer.

This sequence joins TRBV19 and TRBJ1-1; D not resolved. The germline V gene has CDR1 LNHDA and CDR2 SQIVND (reference sequence). Between the trimmed V and J ends, which lost 5 bases and 6 bases, there was a span of 19 bases. The CDR3 spans 15 residues. CDR3 in DNA: TGTGCCAGTAGTTCTCGGGGTCCCCACGACCCTGAAGCTTTCTTT. This encodes CASSSRGPHDPEAFF.

This chain joins TRBV30 and TRBJ2-3; TRBD2 is a possible D gene (6 bases). Trimming cost V 3 bases and J 1 base, with 8 bases left between them. In germline, CDR1 is GTSNPN, CDR2 SVGIG (reference sequence). This CDR3 spans 13 amino acids. The CDR3 region is CAWRGGRTDTQYF. In DNA, the CDR3 is TGTGCCTGGAGGGGGGGTCGCACAGATACGCAGTATTTT. Combining the CDR3 with reference TRBV30 and TRBJ2-3 gives the whole variable domain SQTIHQWPATLVQPVGSPLSLECTVEGTSNPNLYWYRQAAGRGLQLLFYSVGIGQISSEVPQNLSASRPQDRQFILSSKKLLLSDSGFYLCAWRGGRTDTQYFGPGTRLTVL.

The rearrangement joins TRBV7-6 to TRBJ2-1; TRBD1 aligns across 7 bases. In germline, CDR1 is SGHVS, CDR2 FNYEAQ. This CDR3 is 16 amino acids long. Trimming cost V 5 bases and J 0 bases; bases outside gene matches: 7. Here the CDR3 DNA reads TGTGCCAGCAGCCCCCGACAGGGCTCCTCCTACAATGAGCAGTTCTTC. The encoded protein is CASSPRQGSSYNEQFF.

This clone was counted between two and nine times. V usage is TRBV5-6 and J usage is TRBJ2-5; possible D gene TRBD2, 6 bases. V dropped 0 bases and J dropped 3 bases, with 15 bases sitting between them. The CDR3 is made up of 16 amino acids. Germline V CDR1 and CDR2: SGHDT, YYEEEE. The CDR3 DNA reads as TGTGCCAGCAGCTTGGAGTTCTCGTCTAGCGAAGAGACCCAGTACTTC. Protein product: CASSLEFSSSEETQYF.

The V gene is TRBV25-1, the J gene TRBJ1-1; D is perhaps TRBD1 (6 bases). V gave up 8 bases and J gave up 5 bases, with 15 bases separating them. Germline-derived CDR1 and CDR2 are MGHDK and SYGVNS. The CDR3 runs 13 residues. Here the CDR3 DNA reads TGTGCCAGCCGACCGACAGGAACTACTGAAGCTTTCTTT. It encodes CASRPTGTTEAFF. Looking up the rest from reference TRBV25-1 and TRBJ1-1 gives the full variable domain: EADIYQTPRYLVIGTGKKITLECSQTMGHDKMYWYQQDPGMELHLIHYSYGVNSTEKGDLSSESTVSRIRTEHFPLTLESARPSHTSQYLCASRPTGTTEAFFGQGTRLTVV.

CDR3 DNA sequence: TGTGCCACCCGCTTCGGCACTGAAGCTTTCTTT. It codes for CATRFGTEAFF. The chain combines TRBV19 with TRBJ1-1; no firm D call. The CDR3 runs 11 residues. Germline CDR1 and CDR2: LNHDA and SQIVND (reference sequence). Deletions cut 10 bases from V and 4 bases from J, with 10 bases between.

Concerning this clone itself: Its ends do not fully match the called genes, so a read error is possible. The sample has other DNA sequences that encode this CDR3 too. This chain links TRBV30 with TRBJ2-6; 8 bases line up with TRBD1. The germline V gene encodes CDR1 GTSNPN and CDR2 SVGIG (reference sequence). The CDR3 consists of 18 residues. CDR3 region: CAWSVQAGGVSGANVLTF. The DNA of the CDR3 is TGTGCCTGGAGTGTGCAGGCAGGGGGCGTTTCTGGGGCCAACGTCCTGACCTTC. Using reference TRBV30 and TRBJ2-6 for the parts outside the CDR3, the full variable domain is SQTIHQWPATLVQPVGSPLSLECTVEGTSNPNLYWYRQAAGRGLQLLFYSVGIGQISSEVPQNLSASRPQDRQFILSSKKLLLSDSGFYLCAWSVQAGGVSGANVLTFGAGSRLTVL.

J is TRBJ2-6 and V is TRBV19; TRBD1 agrees at 10 bases. CDR1 is LNHDA, CDR2 SQIVND, per germline (reference sequence). V shed 4 bases, J shed 4 bases, and the junction held 13 bases outside the gene matches. The CDR3 runs to 19 residues. CDR3 nucleotides: TGTGCCAGTAGTAACGCTCGTCCCGGGACAGGGGCCGGGGCCAACGTCCTGACTTTC. Its translation: CASSNARPGTGAGANVLTF.

This clone has a single count. The rearrangement joins TRBV5-6 to TRBJ1-4, with TRBD1 matching over 7 bases. This CDR3 comprises 14 residues. In germline, CDR1 is SGHDT, CDR2 YYEEEE. V was clipped by 5 bases and J by 4 bases; unmatched bases: 5. The CDR3 nucleotides are TGTGCCAGCAGGGCCCGACAGGGTAATGAAAAACTGTTTTTT. It yields the protein CASRARQGNEKLFF.

CDR3 in amino acids: CASSPPVRGGYTF. The CDR3 DNA reads as TGTGCCAGCAGCCCCCCAGTGCGGGGAGGCTACACCTTC. The chain links TRBV5-6 to TRBJ1-2; D not certain. The germline gives CDR1 SGHDT, CDR2 YYEEEE. The CDR3 totals 13 residues. V was cut by 4 bases and J by 8 bases, with 15 bases left in between.

This clone was picked up one time. The chain employs TRBV4-1 and TRBJ1-6, with a tentative D call TRBD1 (5 bases). Per germline, CDR1 MGHRA and CDR2 YSYEKL. The CDR3 is made up of 17 amino acids. The V and J ends lost 0 bases and 7 bases respectively, with 16 bases between them. CDR3 region: CASSQEGQPSRNSPLHF. DNA of the CDR3: TGCGCCAGCAGCCAAGAGGGGCAGCCTAGTAGAAATTCACCCCTCCACTTT.

This chain uses TRBV5-4 with TRBJ1-4; D may be TRBD1 (5 bases). V was shortened by 5 bases and J by 0 bases, with 11 bases between the two germline ends. The CDR3 length is 15 residues. Germline lookup yields CDR1 SGHNT and CDR2 YYREEE (reference sequence). The CDR3 spells CASREEGATNEKLFF. Written as DNA, the CDR3 is TGTGCCAGCAGAGAAGAAGGGGCAACTAATGAAAAACTGTTTTTT.

This chain uses TRBV18 with TRBJ1-2, with TRBD1 as a possible D gene (5 bases). Germline CDR1 is KGHSH and CDR2 is LQKENI. V lost 1 base and J lost 2, with 5 bases in between. The CDR3 is 13 residues long. CDR3 sequence (DNA): TGTGCCAGCTCACCACAGGGGAACTATGGCTACACCTTC. Its translation: CASSPQGNYGYTF.

J is TRBJ1-2 and V is TRBV7-2; 9 positions agree with TRBD1. The CDR3 contains 16 residues. J was trimmed by 4 bases and V by 5 bases; bases with no gene match: 11. Germline assignment: CDR1 SGHTA and CDR2 FQGNSA. The CDR3, as DNA: TGTGCCAGCAGCCGGGACAGGGTTGGAACGGGCTATGGCTACACCTTC. It specifies CASSRDRVGTGYGYTF.

This chain joins TRBV7-2 and TRBJ2-2; D gene ambiguous. The V end was cut by 5 bases, the J end by 3 bases, with 10 bases between. The CDR3 extends over 14 amino acids. Germline-derived CDR1 and CDR2 are SGHTA and FQGNSA. CDR3 sequence (DNA): TGTGCCAGCAGCCCGAGGTTGTACACCGGGGAGCTGTTTTTT. Amino acid sequence: CASSPRLYTGELFF. Complete variable domain (other parts from reference TRBV7-2 and TRBJ2-2): GAGVSQSPSNKVTEKGKDVELRCDPISGHTALYWYRQSLGQGLEFLIYFQGNSAPDKSGLPSDRFSAERTGGSVSTLTIQRTQQEDSAVYLCASSPRLYTGELFFGEGSRLTVL.

The chain links TRBV30 to TRBJ1-4; D call uncertain. The CDR3 sequence is 15 residues long. The germline V gene encodes CDR1 GTSNPN and CDR2 SVGIG (reference sequence). V was trimmed by 3 bases and J by 4 bases, leaving 15 bases between them. CDR3 region: CAWSGLGPFNEKLFF. The CDR3 region has the DNA TGTGCCTGGAGCGGTCTGGGCCCATTTAATGAAAAACTGTTTTTT.

This chain uses TRBV4-1 with TRBJ2-1, with D possibly matching TRBD1 (6 bases). The CDR3 is made up of 15 amino acids. Trimming pared 0 bases from V and 7 bases from J, leaving 13 bases between. Germline assignment: CDR1 MGHRA and CDR2 YSYEKL. The CDR3 region is CASSQESRGNNEQFF. Written as DNA, the CDR3 is TGCGCCAGCAGCCAAGAGTCGAGGGGGAATAATGAGCAGTTCTTC.

CDR3 loop: CASSLSREIQETQYF. The CDR3 DNA follows: TGTGCCAGCAGTTTATCACGGGAGATTCAAGAGACCCAGTACTTC. The V gene is TRBV28, the J gene TRBJ2-5, with D maybe TRBD2 (6 bases). This CDR3 region has 15 residues. The V end was cut by 1 base, the J end by 2 bases, with 11 bases between. Germline V lookup: CDR1 MDHEN, CDR2 SYDVKM.

This chain connects TRBV9 to TRBJ2-3; 8 bases fit TRBD2. This CDR3 spans 15 amino acids. Germline lookup yields CDR1 SGDLS and CDR2 YYNGEE. The ends lost 1 base at V and 6 bases at J; junction bases unmatched: 7. The CDR3 sequence: CASSVQRESWDTQYF. The CDR3 nucleotides are TGTGCCAGCAGCGTACAGCGGGAGTCTTGGGATACGCAGTATTTT.

By its share, this clone is medium-sized (0.01 to 0.1%). This sequence joins TRBV4-1 and TRBJ1-1; the D gene is possibly TRBD1 (5 bases). The germline V and J ends were trimmed by 4 bases and 4 bases, with 13 bases remaining between them. The CDR3 runs 14 residues. CDR1 is MGHRA and CDR2 is YSYEKL in the germline V gene. DNA of the CDR3: TGCGCCAGCAGCCTAAGACAGTCTCTCACTGAAGCTTTCTTT. Its translation: CASSLRQSLTEAFF.

This clone was observed a single time. The genes are TRBV7-3 and TRBJ1-2; perhaps TRBD1 as D (5 bases). CDR1 is SGHTA, CDR2 FQGTGA, per germline. Trimming removed 0 bases from V and 5 bases from J, with 13 bases in between. The CDR3 consists of 15 residues. CDR3 bases: TGTGCCAGCAGCTTAACGGGGGGACCGCTATATGGCTACACCTTC. It specifies CASSLTGGPLYGYTF. Drawing the rest from reference TRBV7-3 and TRBJ1-2, the complete variable domain is GAGVSQTPSNKVTEKGKYVELRCDPISGHTALYWYRQSLGQGPEFLIYFQGTGAADDSGLPNDRFFAVRPEGSVSTLKIQRTERGDSAVYLCASSLTGGPLYGYTFGSGTRLTVV.